By sample share, the clone carrying this T cell receptor (beta chain) is medium-sized. The source of the sample is a study of blood T cell repertoires in COVID-19. Overall study context: Spain, Italy and the United States supplied samples that represented acute and convalescent COVID-19.

Under the authors' procedure: Amplification of reference gene primers provided the estimated nucleated cell counts. Profiling relied on immunoSEQ multiplex PCR, and the TCRdb table lists in-frame clones only, not all of them. The V and J calls and clone size were taken over from that table, and D and trimming were inferred from the DNA. Seen here are some 45,000 clones, about 89% observed once, and the top ten hold 6.4%. Sequenced material: peripheral blood. The sequence was obtained from a man in his 70s with active COVID-19.

CDR3 protein: CASSGLVAGAAYEQYF. CDR3 DNA: TGTGCCAGCAGCGGACTAGTAGCGGGGGCTGCCTACGAGCAGTACTTC. The chain has TRBV5-5 and TRBJ2-7; 9 bases agree with TRBD2. The germline V gene encodes CDR1 SGHKS and CDR2 YYEKEE (reference sequence). The CDR3 is 16 residues long. Trimming took 4 bases from V and 2 from J; bases not matched to a gene: 10.